This T cell receptor beta chain stems from a study of CD4 T cells in relation to SARS-CoV-2 and coronaviruses. The overall study: Negative control cultures got HIV-1 Nef peptides or no peptide.

In regard to this clone: The antigen is undetermined.

Study-level findings and limits: Roughly 65% of donors had memory CD4+ clonotypes crossrecognizing SARS-CoV-2 and common cold coronavirus spike.

Sequencing was performed with immunoSEQ multiplex PCR; in TCRdb, only in-frame clones are kept and a portion is missing. In the table there are under 30,000 clones, around three quarters of which are singletons. The CDR3 consists of 12 residues. The germline CDR1 and CDR2 sequences are SEHNR and FQNEAQ (reference sequence). Trimming took off 5 bases at V and 3 bases at J, with 5 bases between the two ends. Before the COVID-19 pandemic, during about 2011-2019, CD4+ T cells were taken from unexposed donors. CD4+ T cells were isolated from the cells after around 11 days of culture. On days 3 and 7, cultures got half fresh IL-2 medium.

The sample was CD4+ T cells from PBMCs, cultured in vitro. The chain joins TRBV7-9 to TRBJ1-5; the D is unclear. The clonotype was recovered from a human donor in good health. The DNA for the CDR3 is TGTGCCAGCAGCCGCCCCAATCAGCCCCAGCATTTT. Its protein is CASSRPNQPQHF.